What follows describes a single T cell receptor (beta chain). Its binding antigen is unknown. No per-base quality is available; no much larger clone lies one base away. TCRbeta CDR3 regions were amplified from genomic DNA using the immunoSEQ Assay, a bias-controlled multiplex PCR. Per the source publication's procedure: The number of nucleated cells in each sample was estimated by amplification of reference gene primers within the assay. To quantify the absolute abundance of each unique TCRbeta CDR3 rearrangement, sequence reads were collapsed and filtered. For each sample, productive Simpson clonality was calculated by taking the square root of Simpson's diversity index across productive rearrangements. What TCRdb holds here is the immuneACCESS table cut down to in-frame rearrangements. Part of the clones is not present; checked against another copy, under half of the missing clones reflect an unresolved V gene, and the others are unexplained. D and trimming come from the DNA, and the V and J calls and clone size come from that table. The sample table records tens of thousands of clones; around 89% of these occur just once. In total, the top ten clones hold 8.3% of the sample.

The sample comes from a study of blood T cell repertoires in COVID-19 (TCRdb year 2020). Broadly, across the study: Samples from collaborators originated in the United States, Italy and Spain and spanned both the acute and convalescent phases of COVID-19. The material from the prospective study consisted of cDNA or gDNA derived from T cells, B-cell-depleted T cells, or PBMCs. Deeply sampled blood TCRbeta repertoires from subjects exposed to, actively infected with, or recovered from COVID-19 were included in the dataset. The repertoires were released in a freely available public database intended as a resource for research on the immune response to SARS-CoV-2. The samples were drawn from the first 160 participants of the ongoing ImmuneRACE study and from some 1,300 subjects provided by 6 global collaborators. Nearly every sample came with metadata listing a de-identified subject ID, COVID-19 status, age in years and sex. Where HLA class I and class II types were available, the types were taken from metadata supplied by the sample provider, not from assay-based typing.

CDR1 and CDR2 (SGDLS, YYNGEE) derive from the germline V gene. Trimming removed 0 bases from V and 8 bases from J; the gene matches leave 6 bases unexplained. The cysteine opens and the phenylalanine closes a CDR3 of 15 amino acids. The retained sequence is limited to the CDR3, 45 bases, with the frame set at the first base. Collaborating institutions collected whole blood in K2EDTA tubes following their own protocols. For TCRbeta analysis, collaborators shipped samples as frozen whole blood, isolated PBMCs, or DNA extracted from either of those sample types. Overall study outcomes, separate from this receptor: How much clinical and demographic metadata was included differed by source and by participant, and the metadata was provided uncurated.

Material for sequencing was peripheral blood. The origin of this receptor is a human donor with active COVID-19. The donor label of this sample is uncertain. This chain joins TRBV9 to TRBJ2-1; TRBD2 aligns with 9 central bases. CDR3 region: CASSVVERGADEQFF. The nucleotide sequence reads as follows: TGTGCCAGCAGCGTAGTAGAGCGGGGGGCCGATGAGCAGTTCTTC.